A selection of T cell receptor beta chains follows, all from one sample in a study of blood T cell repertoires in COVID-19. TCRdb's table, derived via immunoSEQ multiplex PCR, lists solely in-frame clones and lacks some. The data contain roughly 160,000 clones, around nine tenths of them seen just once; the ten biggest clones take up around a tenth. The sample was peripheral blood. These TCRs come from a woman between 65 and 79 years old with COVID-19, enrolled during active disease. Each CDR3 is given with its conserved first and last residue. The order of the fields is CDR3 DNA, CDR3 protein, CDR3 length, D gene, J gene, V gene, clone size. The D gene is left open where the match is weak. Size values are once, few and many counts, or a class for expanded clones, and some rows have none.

cdr3_nt: TGTGCCAGCAGCTTAAGACCCGGGACAGATGAAAAACTGTTTTTT
cdr3_aa: CASSLRPGTDEKLFF
cdr3_length: 15
d_call: TRBD1
j_call: TRBJ1-4
v_call: TRBV7-9
clone_size: .

cdr3_nt: TGTGCCAGCTCAGTGACGTATGGACAGGGGCTAGGGGAGCAGTACTTC
cdr3_aa: CASSVTYGQGLGEQYF
cdr3_length: 16
d_call: TRBD1
j_call: TRBJ2-7
v_call: TRBV6-4
clone_size: .

cdr3_nt: TGTGCCAGCAGCACGGTCCCAGGGAATAATGAAAAACTGTTTTTT
cdr3_aa: CASSTVPGNNEKLFF
cdr3_length: 15
d_call: .
j_call: TRBJ1-4
v_call: TRBV5-6
clone_size: .

cdr3_nt: TGTGCCAGCAGTTACTCCTTTGGGGGGATCACAGATACGCAGTATTTT
cdr3_aa: CASSYSFGGITDTQYF
cdr3_length: 16
d_call: .
j_call: TRBJ2-3
v_call: TRBV6-5
clone_size: .

cdr3_nt: TGTGCCAGCAGTGATACCGGGACAGTCCTTAATTCACCCCTCCACTTT
cdr3_aa: CASSDTGTVLNSPLHF
cdr3_length: 16
d_call: TRBD1
j_call: TRBJ1-6
v_call: TRBV6-1
clone_size: .

cdr3_nt: TGTGCCAGCAGCTTTCGGACCGGGGCTGGAAACACCATATATTTT
cdr3_aa: CASSFRTGAGNTIYF
cdr3_length: 15
d_call: .
j_call: TRBJ1-3
v_call: TRBV11-2
clone_size: .

cdr3_nt: TGTGCCAGCAGTCCGAGAGACTCTATTTTTGCAACTAATGAAAAACTGTTTTTT
cdr3_aa: CASSPRDSIFATNEKLFF
cdr3_length: 18
d_call: .
j_call: TRBJ1-4
v_call: TRBV6-6
clone_size: .

cdr3_nt: TGTGCCAGCAGTCGTCCAGCCGGGACTGCGAACACCGGGGAGCTGTTTTTT
cdr3_aa: CASSRPAGTANTGELFF
cdr3_length: 17
d_call: .
j_call: TRBJ2-2
v_call: TRBV2
clone_size: .

cdr3_nt: TGTGCCAGCAGTTTTCAGGGATCGATGAACACTGAAGCTTTCTTT
cdr3_aa: CASSFQGSMNTEAFF
cdr3_length: 15
d_call: .
j_call: TRBJ1-1
v_call: TRBV27
clone_size: .

cdr3_nt: TGTGCCAGCAGTTTATTTCCAGGGGATAATCAGCCCCAGCATTTT
cdr3_aa: CASSLFPGDNQPQHF
cdr3_length: 15
d_call: .
j_call: TRBJ1-5
v_call: TRBV28
clone_size: .

cdr3_nt: TGTGCCAGCAGCTTGGTCGGGGAGAGCAATGAGCAGTTCTTC
cdr3_aa: CASSLVGESNEQFF
cdr3_length: 14
d_call: .
j_call: TRBJ2-1
v_call: TRBV5-6
clone_size: .

cdr3_nt: TGTGCCAGCAGCTTTTCTAGGGGTGGGGTCACTGAAGCTTTCTTT
cdr3_aa: CASSFSRGGVTEAFF
cdr3_length: 15
d_call: .
j_call: TRBJ1-1
v_call: TRBV7-9
clone_size: .

cdr3_nt: TGTGCCAGCAGCCCCATGGGCAGGGACAATGAGCAGTTCTTC
cdr3_aa: CASSPMGRDNEQFF
cdr3_length: 14
d_call: .
j_call: TRBJ2-1
v_call: TRBV7-9
clone_size: .

cdr3_nt: TGTGCCAGCAGTGAGCTGGCGGGGGTTGTCAAAAACATTCAGTACTTC
cdr3_aa: CASSELAGVVKNIQYF
cdr3_length: 16
d_call: TRBD2
j_call: TRBJ2-4
v_call: TRBV2
clone_size: .

cdr3_nt: TGTGCCAGAAGCTTAGATCGCTCGGGGGGGGAAAAACTGTTTTTT
cdr3_aa: CARSLDRSGGEKLFF
cdr3_length: 15
d_call: .
j_call: TRBJ1-4
v_call: TRBV7-5
clone_size: .

cdr3_nt: TGTGCCAGCAGTTTCGGTCGACTAACAGCTGGAAACACCATATATTTT
cdr3_aa: CASSFGRLTAGNTIYF
cdr3_length: 16
d_call: .
j_call: TRBJ1-3
v_call: TRBV28
clone_size: .

cdr3_nt: TGTGCCACCAGCAGGGGCGGACAGGGGTACTACTATGGCTACACCTTC
cdr3_aa: CATSRGGQGYYYGYTF
cdr3_length: 16
d_call: TRBD1
j_call: TRBJ1-2
v_call: TRBV15
clone_size: .

cdr3_nt: TGTGCCAGCAGATACGGACAGGAGCCTGGAAACACCATATATTTT
cdr3_aa: CASRYGQEPGNTIYF
cdr3_length: 15
d_call: TRBD1
j_call: TRBJ1-3
v_call: TRBV6-5
clone_size: many

cdr3_nt: TGTGCCAGCAGCCCGGGTACCCACGAGCAGTACTTC
cdr3_aa: CASSPGTHEQYF
cdr3_length: 12
d_call: .
j_call: TRBJ2-7
v_call: TRBV7-2
clone_size: .

cdr3_nt: TGCGCCAGCAGCAGCAGGGGTGAGGCTGGAAACACCATATATTTT
cdr3_aa: CASSSRGEAGNTIYF
cdr3_length: 15
d_call: .
j_call: TRBJ1-3
v_call: TRBV5-1
clone_size: .

cdr3_nt: TGTGCCAGTAGTAATACAGGGATTTGGCAGCCCCAGCATTTT
cdr3_aa: CASSNTGIWQPQHF
cdr3_length: 14
d_call: .
j_call: TRBJ1-5
v_call: TRBV19
clone_size: .

cdr3_nt: TGTGCCAGCAGCGGAGGGACAGGGGAGGGAGGCTACACCTTC
cdr3_aa: CASSGGTGEGGYTF
cdr3_length: 14
d_call: TRBD1
j_call: TRBJ1-2
v_call: TRBV28
clone_size: once

cdr3_nt: TGTGCCAGCAGCTTATATAAAACCGGGACATATCAAGAGACCCAGTACTTC
cdr3_aa: CASSLYKTGTYQETQYF
cdr3_length: 17
d_call: .
j_call: TRBJ2-5
v_call: TRBV5-6
clone_size: .

cdr3_nt: TGCGCCAGCAGTCAATCTGGGGGACAGGGGAGAGCTAATCAGCCCCAGCATTTT
cdr3_aa: CASSQSGGQGRANQPQHF
cdr3_length: 18
d_call: TRBD1
j_call: TRBJ1-5
v_call: TRBV23-1
clone_size: .

cdr3_nt: TGCGCCAGCAGCCAAGCGTCGACAGGGGATCTCTTCAATCAGCCCCAGCATTTT
cdr3_aa: CASSQASTGDLFNQPQHF
cdr3_length: 18
d_call: TRBD1
j_call: TRBJ1-5
v_call: TRBV4-1
clone_size: .

cdr3_nt: TGCGCCAGCAGCTGGAGGGCCGATAATTCACCCCTCCACTTT
cdr3_aa: CASSWRADNSPLHF
cdr3_length: 14
d_call: .
j_call: TRBJ1-6
v_call: TRBV4-1
clone_size: .

cdr3_nt: TGTGCCAGCAGCCAACAGGGGAGCAGCTATGGCTACACCTTC
cdr3_aa: CASSQQGSSYGYTF
cdr3_length: 14
d_call: TRBD1
j_call: TRBJ1-2
v_call: TRBV6-5
clone_size: .

cdr3_nt: TGTGCCAGCAGCTCCGTTATGAACACTGAAGCTTTCTTT
cdr3_aa: CASSSVMNTEAFF
cdr3_length: 13
d_call: .
j_call: TRBJ1-1
v_call: TRBV3-1/TRBV3-2
clone_size: .

cdr3_nt: TGTGCCAGCAAAATCTCCCGGACGACAGCACTCTATGGCTACACCTTC
cdr3_aa: CASKISRTTALYGYTF
cdr3_length: 16
d_call: .
j_call: TRBJ1-2
v_call: TRBV28
clone_size: .

cdr3_nt: TGTGCCAGCAGCGTAGTCGTGTCCCTCTATGGCTACACCTTC
cdr3_aa: CASSVVVSLYGYTF
cdr3_length: 14
d_call: .
j_call: TRBJ1-2
v_call: TRBV9
clone_size: .

cdr3_nt: TGTGCCAGTAGTATGGCAGGTAGGATGGGCGAGCAGTACTTC
cdr3_aa: CASSMAGRMGEQYF
cdr3_length: 14
d_call: .
j_call: TRBJ2-7
v_call: TRBV19
clone_size: once

cdr3_nt: TGCGCCAGCAGTGAGCGGTCAAGACTAGCGGGGGCCACGGGTTTCACAGATACGCAGTATTTT
cdr3_aa: CASSERSRLAGATGFTDTQYF
cdr3_length: 21
d_call: TRBD2
j_call: TRBJ2-3
v_call: TRBV10-2
clone_size: .

cdr3_nt: TGTGCCATCAGAGAGGGATCGGGTGGCTACACCTTC
cdr3_aa: CAIREGSGGYTF
cdr3_length: 12
d_call: .
j_call: TRBJ1-2
v_call: TRBV10-3
clone_size: once

cdr3_nt: TGTGCCAGCAGCAAGGGGGAGGGGAGGGGAACCAAAAAACTGTTTTTT
cdr3_aa: CASSKGEGRGTKKLFF
cdr3_length: 16
d_call: .
j_call: TRBJ1-4
v_call: TRBV21-1
clone_size: .

cdr3_nt: TGTGCCAGCAGCTTGACTAGCGGGGGGGCCTTGGACATTCAGTACTTC
cdr3_aa: CASSLTSGGALDIQYF
cdr3_length: 16
d_call: TRBD2
j_call: TRBJ2-4
v_call: TRBV5-4
clone_size: .

cdr3_nt: TGTGCCAGCAGTTACTACCGGGACAGGGGGCGTCCTAATGAAAAACTGTTTTTT
cdr3_aa: CASSYYRDRGRPNEKLFF
cdr3_length: 18
d_call: TRBD1
j_call: TRBJ1-4
v_call: TRBV6-8
clone_size: .

cdr3_nt: TGTGCCAGCAGCTTGGGACTGGAGAATGAAAAACTGTTTTTT
cdr3_aa: CASSLGLENEKLFF
cdr3_length: 14
d_call: .
j_call: TRBJ1-4
v_call: TRBV5-6
clone_size: .

cdr3_nt: TGCGCCAGCAGCTTTACGGGACAGGGAAACTATGGCTACACCTTC
cdr3_aa: CASSFTGQGNYGYTF
cdr3_length: 15
d_call: TRBD1
j_call: TRBJ1-2
v_call: TRBV5-1
clone_size: .

cdr3_nt: TGTGCCAGCAGTTACGGTGCGGGGCAGACTGGAAACACCATATATTTT
cdr3_aa: CASSYGAGQTGNTIYF
cdr3_length: 16
d_call: .
j_call: TRBJ1-3
v_call: TRBV6-6
clone_size: .

cdr3_nt: TGTGCCAGCAGCTTAGTGCCAGGAAACTATGGCTACACCTTC
cdr3_aa: CASSLVPGNYGYTF
cdr3_length: 14
d_call: .
j_call: TRBJ1-2
v_call: TRBV11-2
clone_size: .

cdr3_nt: TGTGCCAGCAGCTTATACTATGGGGGGACAGGTGACAATCAGCCCCAGCATTTT
cdr3_aa: CASSLYYGGTGDNQPQHF
cdr3_length: 18
d_call: TRBD1
j_call: TRBJ1-5
v_call: TRBV7-8
clone_size: .

cdr3_nt: TGCAGCGTCCGGGACAGTTCCTACGAGCAGTACTTC
cdr3_aa: CSVRDSSYEQYF
cdr3_length: 12
d_call: TRBD1
j_call: TRBJ2-7
v_call: TRBV29-1
clone_size: .

cdr3_nt: TGTGCCAGCACCCCTCTGCGGGGGGGATCCTACGAGCAGTACTTC
cdr3_aa: CASTPLRGGSYEQYF
cdr3_length: 15
d_call: TRBD2
j_call: TRBJ2-7
v_call: TRBV6-5
clone_size: .

cdr3_nt: TGCGCCAGCAGCTCGACAGGTCAAAATGAAAAACTGTTTTTT
cdr3_aa: CASSSTGQNEKLFF
cdr3_length: 14
d_call: .
j_call: TRBJ1-4
v_call: TRBV5-1
clone_size: .

cdr3_nt: TGTGCCAGCTCCCGCCAGAACGGGGAGACTGAAGCTTTCTTT
cdr3_aa: CASSRQNGETEAFF
cdr3_length: 14
d_call: .
j_call: TRBJ1-1
v_call: TRBV18
clone_size: .

cdr3_nt: TGTGCCGGATCAAAAGGCAGGGGGAACACCGGGGAGCTGTTTTTT
cdr3_aa: CAGSKGRGNTGELFF
cdr3_length: 15
d_call: .
j_call: TRBJ2-2
v_call: TRBV2
clone_size: .

cdr3_nt: TGTGCCAGCAGCGTAGGATCCGGGGAGACCCAGTACTTC
cdr3_aa: CASSVGSGETQYF
cdr3_length: 13
d_call: .
j_call: TRBJ2-5
v_call: TRBV9
clone_size: .

cdr3_nt: TGTGCCAGCAGCCTCCCCCTGGCAGTATATCAAGAGACCCAGTACTTC
cdr3_aa: CASSLPLAVYQETQYF
cdr3_length: 16
d_call: .
j_call: TRBJ2-5
v_call: TRBV3-1/TRBV3-2
clone_size: .

cdr3_nt: TGTGCCTGGAGTGAGACAGGGAGGTCGTTCGGCTACACCTTC
cdr3_aa: CAWSETGRSFGYTF
cdr3_length: 14
d_call: TRBD1
j_call: TRBJ1-2
v_call: TRBV30
clone_size: .

cdr3_nt: TGTGCCACCGAGGATCCGAACACTGAAGCTTTCTTT
cdr3_aa: CATEDPNTEAFF
cdr3_length: 12
d_call: .
j_call: TRBJ1-1
v_call: TRBV24-1
clone_size: .